A single sample is the source of the 25 T cell receptor beta chains below, sequenced in a study of blood T cell repertoires in COVID-19. Clones were sequenced by immunoSEQ multiplex PCR, and TCRdb holds only the in-frame ones, with some missing. The data contain 150,000 to 200,000 clones, about 90% of them singletons. The sample was peripheral blood. These receptors were obtained from an older man with active or convalescent COVID-19.

The CDR3 nucleotides are TGTGCCAGCAGCTTCTACAGGGGGCCCGATCAGCCCCAGCATTTT. Protein: CASSFYRGPDQPQHF. The genes are TRBV7-2 and TRBJ1-5; 9 bases are a match to TRBD1. V lost 3 bases and J lost 5; bases outside the gene matches: 5. This CDR3 is 15 amino acids long. Germline V CDR1 and CDR2: SGHTA, FQGNSA.

The rearrangement joins TRBV29-1 to TRBJ2-1, with TRBD2 matching over 15 bases. CDR3 size: 17 residues. J was trimmed by 4 bases and V by 8 bases; bases with no gene match: 12. Germline values: CDR1 SQVTM, CDR2 ANQGSEA. The CDR3 bases are TGCAGCTACGAGGGGGGACTAGCGGGAGGCCGGTACAATGAGCAGTTCTTC. This encodes CSYEGGLAGGRYNEQFF.

The chain employs TRBV6-2 or TRBV6-3 and TRBJ1-4; no firm D call. The V end was cut by 0 bases, the J end by 0 bases, with 11 bases between. Germline loops: CDR1 MNHEY, CDR2 SVGEGT. The CDR3 covers 17 residues. CDR3 protein: CASSYSTTGATNEKLFF. Here the CDR3 DNA reads TGTGCCAGCAGTTACTCGACGACGGGTGCAACTAATGAAAAACTGTTTTTT.

The rearrangement joins TRBV29-1 to TRBJ1-1; 8 bases line up with TRBD1. The CDR3 covers 14 residues. The V and J ends lost 6 bases and 5 bases, in that order; junction bases with no gene match: 11. Per the germline V gene, CDR1 is SQVTM and CDR2 is ANQGSEA. The CDR3 nucleotides are TGCAGCGTCCGGGCACAGGGGGGACAGACTGAAGCTTTCTTT. Its translation: CSVRAQGGQTEAFF.

CDR3 in DNA: TGTGCCAGCAGTTATGGAGGCTCTAGGACTGAAGCTTTCTTT. It specifies CASSYGGSRTEAFF. This chain links TRBV6-2 or TRBV6-3 with TRBJ1-1, with D unresolved. Trimming shortened V by 3 bases and J by 5 bases, and 13 bases separated the two germline ends. Germline assignment: CDR1 MNHEY and CDR2 SVGEGT. This CDR3 is built from 14 residues.

The chain recombines TRBV6-5 with TRBJ1-1; D possibly corresponds to TRBD1 (5 bases). With 6 bases removed from V and 1 base from J, the gap between germline ends came to 12 bases. The CDR3 has 14 amino acids. Germline lookup yields CDR1 MNHEY and CDR2 SVGAGI. The CDR3 protein is CASSRGHSNTEAFF. The DNA for the CDR3 is TGTGCCAGCAGCCGTGGACACTCGAACACTGAAGCTTTCTTT.

The rearrangement uses TRBV9 and TRBJ2-5; TRBD1 agrees at 7 bases. This CDR3 has 15 amino acids. J lost 3 bases, V lost 3 bases, and 8 bases had no gene match. Germline CDR1 SGDLS, CDR2 YYNGEE. The CDR3 sequence: CASSAPPGTEETQYF. CDR3 coding DNA: TGTGCCAGCAGCGCTCCTCCCGGGACAGAAGAGACCCAGTACTTC.

This chain links TRBV6-5 with TRBJ1-5; TRBD1 might be the D (6 bases). Germline CDR1 MNHEY, CDR2 SVGAGI. The ends were cut back, 6 bases at V and 5 bases at J, with 17 bases in the middle. The CDR3 consists of 15 residues. For the CDR3, the DNA is TGTGCCAGCAGCCCAACCAACAGGGTTGATCAGCCCCAGCATTTT. Protein sequence: CASSPTNRVDQPQHF.

V gene TRBV28 combines with J gene TRBJ1-2; D gene unclear. V was trimmed by 8 bases and J by 4 bases, leaving 17 bases between them. From germline, CDR1 is MDHEN and CDR2 SYDVKM. The CDR3 is 14 amino acids. In nucleotides, the CDR3 is TGTGCCAGCCGCCGAGGCGCGTGGTCCTATGGCTACACCTTC. Protein sequence: CASRRGAWSYGYTF.

The chain employs TRBV7-2 and TRBJ2-5; 7 bases map to TRBD1. Germline CDR1 reads SGHTA; CDR2 reads FQGNSA. This CDR3 region has 16 residues. V shed 5 bases, J shed 1 base, and the junction held 10 bases outside the gene matches. The CDR3 region has the DNA TGTGCCAGCAGCCCGTCCACAGGGGACGCCCAAGAGACCCAGTACTTC. It is translated as CASSPSTGDAQETQYF.

Only a few counts were recorded for this clone. This chain links TRBV4-1 with TRBJ2-2; 7 nucleotides match TRBD2. This CDR3 region has 16 residues. Germline-derived CDR1 and CDR2 are MGHRA and YSYEKL. The junction had 3 bases not matched to a gene; V was cut back by 1 base and J by 1 base. The CDR3 DNA follows: TGCGCCAGCAGCCAAGGCCGGGGGGAGAACACCGGGGAGCTGTTTTTT. Translating gives CASSQGRGENTGELFF.

The rearrangement joins TRBV4-1 to TRBJ2-7; D is possibly TRBD2 (6 bases). Deletions cut 3 bases from V and 3 bases from J, with 12 bases between. Germline CDR1 is MGHRA and CDR2 is YSYEKL. CDR3 length equals 14 residues. This CDR3 is CASSQTGGVYEQYF. CDR3 nucleotides: TGCGCCAGCAGCCAGACCGGGGGTGTCTACGAGCAGTACTTC.

The chain has TRBV4-3 and TRBJ2-1; perhaps TRBD2 as D (6 bases). CDR3 size: 15 residues. Germline V gene sequence: CDR1 LGHNA, CDR2 YSLEER. The V end was cut by 0 bases, the J end by 6 bases, with 12 bases between. The CDR3 region has the DNA TGCGCCAGCAGCCAAGATGGCCCCGGGGGCAATGAGCAGTTCTTC. As protein: CASSQDGPGGNEQFF.

The chain couples TRBV6-2 or TRBV6-3 to TRBJ1-5; 10 bases agree with TRBD1. CDR1 MNHEY and CDR2 SVGEGT come from the germline V gene. V gave up 4 bases and J gave up 6 bases; unmatched junction bases: 9. The CDR3 length is 16 residues. CDR3 residues: CASSFRQGASGQPQHF. CDR3 DNA sequence: TGTGCCAGCAGTTTTCGACAGGGGGCAAGCGGTCAGCCCCAGCATTTT.

The chain carries TRBV11-1 and TRBJ1-2; D is unclear. V was clipped by 3 bases and J by 0 bases, with 5 bases between them. This CDR3 region has 13 residues. From germline, CDR1 is SGHAT and CDR2 FQDESV (reference sequence). CDR3 sequence reads: CASSFATNYGYTF. In nucleotides, the CDR3 is TGTGCCAGCAGCTTCGCTACTAACTATGGCTACACCTTC.

The chain carries TRBV7-2 and TRBJ1-5; D is uncertain. Germline-derived CDR1 and CDR2 are SGHTA and FQGNSA. This CDR3 has 14 residues. V lost 4 bases, J lost 6 bases, and 13 bases lay in between. The CDR3 region is CASSSTPGGQPQHF. DNA for the CDR3: TGTGCCAGCAGCTCCACACCTGGAGGTCAGCCCCAGCATTTT.

The chain uses TRBV27 and TRBJ2-7; 10 bases agree with TRBD1. The CDR3 length is 16 residues. The germline CDR1 and CDR2 sequences are MNHEY and SMNVEV (reference sequence). After removal of 6 bases from V and 2 bases from J, the junction contained 10 bases not matched to a gene. CDR3 nucleotide sequence: TGTGCCAGCAGACGGCCGGGACAGGGGACTGCCTACGAGCAGTACTTC. Amino acid sequence: CASRRPGQGTAYEQYF.

V usage is TRBV2 and J usage is TRBJ1-5; D call uncertain. This CDR3 comprises 14 residues. V lost 2 bases and J 1 base, leaving 6 bases between the germline ends. Per the germline V gene, CDR1 is SNHLY and CDR2 is FYNNEI. The CDR3 sequence is CASSERVSNQPQHF. In DNA form, the CDR3 reads TGTGCCAGCAGTGAACGGGTGAGCAATCAGCCCCAGCATTTT.

The V call is TRBV4-3, the J call TRBJ1-5; no clear D gene. The germline V and J ends were trimmed by 0 bases and 0 bases, with 9 bases remaining between them. Germline values: CDR1 LGHNA, CDR2 YSLEER. There are 16 residues in the CDR3. The CDR3 sequence is CASSQDLQFSNQPQHF. The CDR3 DNA is TGCGCCAGCAGCCAAGATCTACAGTTTAGCAATCAGCCCCAGCATTTT.

V and J are TRBV14 and TRBJ1-3; D perhaps matches TRBD1 (5 bases). In germline, CDR1 is SGHDN, CDR2 FVKESK. Trimming pared 1 base from V and 0 bases from J, leaving 10 bases between. The CDR3 runs to 16 residues. Written as DNA, the CDR3 is TGTGCCAGCAGCCAAGGGACATCCGGCTCTGGAAACACCATATATTTT. Its protein is CASSQGTSGSGNTIYF.

V and J are TRBV28 and TRBJ2-1; 11 positions match TRBD2. The V segment lost 5 bases and the J segment 7 bases; nucleotides outside the gene matches: 10. The CDR3 has 16 residues. Germline lookup yields CDR1 MDHEN and CDR2 SYDVKM. CDR3 nucleotides: TGTGCCAGCAGTCGACTAGCGGGACCCGCCAGTAATGAGCAGTTCTTC. As protein: CASSRLAGPASNEQFF.

This chain connects TRBV18 to TRBJ1-5; 9 positions match TRBD1. Germline V lookup: CDR1 KGHSH, CDR2 LQKENI. This CDR3 has 14 residues. V shed 6 bases, J shed 6 bases, and the junction held 6 bases outside the gene matches. The CDR3 loop reads CASSPGTGSQPQHF. CDR3 in DNA: TGTGCCAGCTCCCCTGGGACAGGGTCTCAGCCCCAGCATTTT. Full variable domain (remainder filled in from reference TRBV18 and TRBJ1-5): NAGVMQNPRHLVRRRGQEARLRCSPMKGHSHVYWYRQLPEEGLKFMVYLQKENIIDESGMPKERFSAEFPKEGPSILRIQQVVRGDSAAYFCASSPGTGSQPQHFGDGTRLSIL.

V is TRBV6-5 and J is TRBJ1-4; 7 bases map to TRBD1. Germline lookup yields CDR1 MNHEY and CDR2 SVGAGI. The ends lost 6 bases at V and 2 bases at J; junction bases unmatched: 3. This CDR3 is 14 amino acids long. DNA for the CDR3: TGTGCCAGCAGACGCAGGGGGACTAATGAAAAACTGTTTTTT. Residues: CASRRRGTNEKLFF.

This clone was detected only a few times. The V call is TRBV6-5, the J call TRBJ1-5; 9 bases are shared with TRBD1. V lost 6 bases, J lost 7 bases, and 7 bases stayed unmatched. CDR1 and CDR2 from the germline V gene are MNHEY and SVGAGI. The CDR3 length is 14 residues. This CDR3 is CASSPGTGLQPQHF. The CDR3 nucleotides are TGTGCCAGCAGCCCCGGGACAGGGTTGCAGCCCCAGCATTTT.

The chain links TRBV3-1 (or the pseudogene TRBV3-2) to TRBJ2-1; TRBD1 might be the D (6 bases). Deletions cut 1 base from V and 13 bases from J, with 14 bases between. CDR1 is LGHDT and CDR2 is YNNKEL in the germline V gene (reference sequence). The CDR3 extends over 13 amino acids. The CDR3 nucleotides are TGTGCCAGCAGCCAAGCCAGGGGTAGATTTCAGTTCTTC. Translated: CASSQARGRFQFF.